What follows are 5 T cell receptor beta chains derived from one specimen sequenced in a study of blood T cells in healthy people across ages. Through a sample-barcoded 5' primer and a J-beta primer mix, a second PCR was run for roughly 6 to 12 cycles. One entry per CDR3 protein, called by TCRdb with MiXCR from the 5' RACE reads. The sample has fewer than 700,000 distinct CDR3 sequences, around 48% seen once; the top ten hold roughly 25%. The sample taken for sequencing was blood. These receptors all come from a man aged 80 or over in good health.

This clonotype was detected many times. The chain uses TRBV6-6 and TRBJ2-1; TRBD1 aligns across 8 bases. V lost 6 bases and J lost 3; bases outside the gene matches: 10. Germline lookup yields CDR1 MNHNY and CDR2 SVGAGI (reference sequence). There are 16 residues in the CDR3. The CDR3 reads CASSLLDRDLYNEQFF. The CDR3 bases are TGTGCCAGCAGCCTCTTGGACAGGGACCTCTACAATGAGCAGTTCTTC.

J is TRBJ1-1 and V is TRBV3-1, with D hard to call. The germline V gene encodes CDR1 LGHDT and CDR2 YNNKEL (reference sequence). Between the trimmed V and J ends, which lost 1 base and 0 bases, there was a span of 9 bases. There are 15 residues in the CDR3. CDR3 sequence: CASSQGGRMNTEAFF. The CDR3 DNA reads TGTGCCAGCAGCCAAGGAGGACGGATGAACACTGAAGCTTTCTTT.

This sequence joins TRBV30 and TRBJ2-7, with 8 nucleotides matching TRBD1. The J call is doubtful: the DNA matches TRBJ2-5 better. CDR3 length: 13 amino acids. Germline CDR1 is GTSNPN and CDR2 is SVGIG (reference sequence). This CDR3 reads CAWTPGQAETQYF. The CDR3 region has the DNA TGTGCCTGGACCCCGGGACAGGCCGAGACCCAGTACTTC.

At least ten counts were recorded for this clonotype. The chain is built from TRBV20-1 and TRBJ2-1, with 7 bases lining up with TRBD2. Germline assignment: CDR1 DFQATT and CDR2 SNEGSKA (reference sequence). The CDR3 totals 13 residues. V dropped 5 bases and J dropped 0; count of bases not matched to a gene: 1. Written as DNA, the CDR3 is TGCAGTGCTTGGGAGGGCTCCTACAATGAGCAGTTCTTC. Encoded protein: CSAWEGSYNEQFF.

This chain uses TRBV13 with TRBJ2-3; TRBD2 matches at 8 bases. CDR1 and CDR2 from the germline V gene are PRHDT and FYEKMQ (reference sequence). The CDR3 has 16 amino acids. With V trimmed by 4 bases and J by 1 base, 7 bases remained unmatched. The DNA of the CDR3 is TGTGCCAGCAGCTCTACCCCGACTAGCGGCACAGATACGCAGTATTTT. Protein product: CASSSTPTSGTDTQYF.